Given below is one TCR beta chain in context. The antigen is undetermined. The record originates from a study of cytomegalovirus exposure and HLA in healthy donors. Per germline, CDR1 SGHTA and CDR2 FQGTGA. The length of the CDR3 is 12 residues. Trimming took off 5 bases at V and 10 bases at J, with 13 bases between the two ends. Here immunoSEQ multiplex PCR was the method, and the copy in TCRdb shows in-frame clones only, minus some. This table has hundreds of thousands of clones, roughly 88% appearing once. General study findings and limits: Many donors shared some public TCRs, even though most TCR sequences were rare.

V gene TRBV7-3 combines with J gene TRBJ2-3; D may be TRBD2 (6 bases). This TCR derives from a woman under 30 in good health and CMV-seronegative. Material for sequencing was PBMCs. CDR3 amino acids: CASSAGPPPQYF. The CDR3 DNA follows: TGTGCCAGCAGCGCGGGACCCCCCCCGCAGTATTTT. Together with reference TRBV7-3 and TRBJ2-3, the CDR3 gives the full variable domain: GAGVSQTPSNKVTEKGKYVELRCDPISGHTALYWYRQSLGQGPEFLIYFQGTGAADDSGLPNDRFFAVRPEGSVSTLKIQRTERGDSAVYLCASSAGPPPQYFGPGTRLTVL.